A selection of T cell receptor beta chains follows, all from one sample in a study of naive and memory T cell subsets. TCRdb ran MiXCR on the UMI-ligation and nested PCR reads and lists one entry per CDR3 protein. Of more than 30,000 distinct CDR3 sequences listed, approximately 7.1% were seen once; the top ten hold over 3%. The material sequenced was skin, taken from a tuberculin skin test site. The receptors were sampled from an adult in good health. Each CDR3 is given with its conserved first and last residue. D genes are given only for firm matches. A clone size is listed for some rows: how often the clone was seen (once, few, many), or a class if it is expanded.

>TRBJ1-1|TRBV20-1|many|-
CSAPRSDKLNTEAFF
TGCAGTGCTCCCAGGTCGGACAAATTGAACACTGAAGCTTTCTTT
>TRBJ2-2|TRBV6-5|many|-
CASSYGAGTGELFF
TGTGCCAGCAGCTACGGTGCGGGCACCGGGGAGCTGTTTTTT
>TRBJ2-3|TRBV12-3/TRBV12-4|many|-
CASSYRTGTDTQYF
TGTGCCAGCAGTTACCGTACAGGGACAGATACGCAGTATTTT
>TRBJ2-2|TRBV7-3|-|-
CASGPLGSESTGELFF
TGTGCCAGCGGTCCATTAGGATCGGAGTCCACCGGGGAGCTGTTTTTT
>TRBJ2-3|TRBV19|many|-
CASSIAGIQYF
TGTGCCAGTAGTATAGCAGGGATACAGTATTTT
>TRBJ1-1|TRBV5-4|many|-
CASSLVGTIHTEAFF
TGTGCCAGCAGCTTGGTTGGTACAATTCACACTGAAGCTTTCTTT
>TRBJ2-7|TRBV2|few|TRBD2
CASSGGGPYEQYF
TGTGCCAGCAGTGGCGGGGGGCCCTACGAGCAGTACTTC
>TRBJ1-5|TRBV12-3/TRBV12-4|few|-
CASRATGIHQPQHF
TGTGCCAGCAGGGCCACAGGGATCCATCAGCCCCAGCATTTT
>TRBJ1-2|TRBV5-1|many|TRBD1
CASSSRQGSDYGYTF
TGCGCCAGCAGCTCAAGACAGGGTTCCGACTATGGCTACACCTTC
>TRBJ2-7|TRBV19|many|TRBD2
CASSKRGGTYEQYF
TGTGCCAGTAGTAAACGGGGGGGCACCTACGAGCAGTACTTC
>TRBJ1-2|TRBV6-6|few|-
CALQGNYGYTF
TGTGCCCTACAGGGTAACTATGGCTACACCTTC
>TRBJ2-7|TRBV27|many|-
CASSLSQGTYEQYF
TGTGCCAGCAGTTTATCCCAGGGGACCTACGAGCAGTACTTC